The source of this T cell receptor beta chain is a study of T-cell memory formation after mild COVID-19. TCRdb passed the 5' RACE reads through MiXCR, listing each CDR3 protein once. The data hold a few hundred thousand distinct CDR3 sequences, with around 16% observed a single time. Trimming cost V 7 bases and J 4 bases, with 16 bases left between them. This CDR3 spans 14 amino acids. CDR1 and CDR2 from the germline V gene are MNHEY and SVGEGT. This clonotype was observed a handful of times. The chain has TRBV6-2 or TRBV6-3 and TRBJ1-1; D gene unclear. The receptor's source is a man aged 18 to 30 who had mild COVID-19 (a few samples of this study predate the infection). Cell type and time point are not known. Sequenced material: PBMCs or a T cell subset sorted from them (not recorded which). The CDR3 DNA reads as TGTGCCAGCATCGGAACCCGCGTGGGCACTGAAGCTTTCTTT. Translating it yields CASIGTRVGTEAFF.